This T cell receptor beta chain stems from a study of T cells in Graves' hyperthyroidism and ophthalmopathy. Study results and caveats: Median prediction lead before ophthalmopathy onset was 5 to 7 months with the model. A model of 13 V-J pairs discriminated ophthalmopathy from stable hyperthyroidism.

Comments on this clonotype: Its antigen remains unidentified. A much larger clone differs by one base, so this may be a read error.

Disease duration was under 3 months in the ophthalmopathy patients, who also had a Clinical Activity Score of at least 3 and a NOSPECS grade of at least 4. Extraction of PBMCs used 8 to 10 ml of fresh peripheral blood. TCR beta CDR3 regions were amplified from RNA transcripts. TCR CDR3 regions were first amplified by RT-PCR with HTBI primers. TCRdb independently ran MiXCR on the multiplex PCR reads; one entry per CDR3 protein. The sample holds 450,000 to 650,000 distinct CDR3 sequences, more than 13% seen once. The sequenced material came from blood. The clonotype was recovered from a woman under 30 with Graves' ophthalmopathy.

This CDR3 reads CASSLATGWLFF. CDR3 in DNA: TGTGCCAGCAGCTTGGCTACGGGTTGGCTGTTTTTT. V usage is TRBV5-6 and J usage is TRBJ2-2; D gene ambiguous. V was cut by 0 bases and J by 13 bases, with 10 bases left in between. This CDR3 is built from 12 residues. Per germline, CDR1 SGHDT and CDR2 YYEEEE.